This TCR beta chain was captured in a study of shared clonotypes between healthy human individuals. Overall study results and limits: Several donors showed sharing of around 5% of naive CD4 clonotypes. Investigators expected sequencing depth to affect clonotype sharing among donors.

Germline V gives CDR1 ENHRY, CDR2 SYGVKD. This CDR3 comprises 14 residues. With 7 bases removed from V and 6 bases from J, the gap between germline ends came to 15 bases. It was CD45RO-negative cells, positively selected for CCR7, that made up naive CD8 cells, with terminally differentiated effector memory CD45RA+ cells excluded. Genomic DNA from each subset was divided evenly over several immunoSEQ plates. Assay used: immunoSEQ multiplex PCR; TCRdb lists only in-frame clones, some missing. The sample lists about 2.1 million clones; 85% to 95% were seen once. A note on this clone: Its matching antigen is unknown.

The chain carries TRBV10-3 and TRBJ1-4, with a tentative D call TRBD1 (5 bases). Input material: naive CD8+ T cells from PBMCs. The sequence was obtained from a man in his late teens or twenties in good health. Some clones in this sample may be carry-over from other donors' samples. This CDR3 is CAIKVGAADEKLFF. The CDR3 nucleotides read TGTGCCATCAAAGTAGGGGCTGCGGATGAAAAACTGTTTTTT.